The entry that follows covers one TCR beta chain sequence. The sample comes from a study of T cell responses to AZD1222 COVID-19 vaccine. Germline CDR1 is LGHDT and CDR2 is YNNKEL (reference sequence). V lost 6 bases and J lost 0, with 15 bases in between. The CDR3 length is 15 residues. This table comes from immunoSEQ multiplex PCR, and its TCRdb copy is limited to in-frame clones, with some not included. The repertoire holds fewer than 100,000 clones, with around 90% as singletons. This chain links TRBV3-1 (or the pseudogene TRBV3-2) with TRBJ2-7; maybe TRBD2 (7 bases). This TCR was sampled from an adult in good health. The specimen comprised peripheral blood, sampled on day 0 of AZD1222 vaccination. The CDR3 bases are TGTGCCAGCAGTTTAGGGGGGGGCGGCTCCTACGAGCAGTACTTC. It codes for CASSLGGGGSYEQYF.